A selection of T cell receptor beta chains follows, all from one sample in a study of Ad26.COV2.S vaccination and SARS-CoV-2 variants. The table came from immunoSEQ multiplex PCR; TCRdb's copy has only in-frame clones and leaves some out. The data contain some 300,000 clones, around four fifths of them seen just once; the ten biggest clones take up 2% to 2.5%. The source was peripheral blood, collected in a trial of Ad26.COV2.S vaccine versus placebo. The origin of the receptors is a person aged 18 to 59 who received the Ad26.COV2.S COVID-19 vaccine or a placebo. The CDR3 runs from the conserved cysteine through the conserved F or W. D genes are given only for firm matches. Size tells how often a clone was seen (once, few, many) or the class of an expanded clone, and some rows leave it out.

j_call,clone_size,d_call,v_call,cdr3_nt,cdr3_aa
TRBJ2-3,.,TRBD1,TRBV6-5,TGTGCCAGCAGTTACCGGACAGGAACGCAGTATTTT,CASSYRTGTQYF
TRBJ1-1,.,.,TRBV5-1,TGCGCCAGCAGCTCGAAAAGTGGTGGATATACTGAAGCTTTCTTT,CASSSKSGGYTEAFF
TRBJ1-5,.,TRBD1,TRBV19,TGTGCCAGTAGTGTGTGGACAGGGGGCATAATTAGCAATCAGCCCCAGCATTTT,CASSVWTGGIISNQPQHF
TRBJ2-1,.,.,TRBV6-4,TGTGCCAGCAGTGACTCCGACACCCGCTCCTACAATGAGCAGTTCTTC,CASSDSDTRSYNEQFF
TRBJ1-5,.,.,TRBV6-5,TGTGCCAGCAGCCGTGGACCCGATCAGCCCCAGCATTTT,CASSRGPDQPQHF
TRBJ1-5,.,.,TRBV4-1,TGCGCCAGCAGCCAAGATGTCGTGAATCAGCCCCAGCATTTT,CASSQDVVNQPQHF
TRBJ2-1,.,TRBD1,TRBV5-1,TGCGCCAGCAGCTTGGTAGGACAGGGTTACAATGAGCAGTTCTTC,CASSLVGQGYNEQFF
TRBJ2-2,.,.,TRBV29-1,TGCAGCGTTGTGGGAGGCACAGGTCGGAACACCGGGGAGCTGTTTTTT,CSVVGGTGRNTGELFF
TRBJ2-7,.,.,TRBV6-1,TGTGCCAGCAGTGAAGACTGGCGCTCCTACGAGCAGTACTTC,CASSEDWRSYEQYF
TRBJ1-5,.,.,TRBV29-1,TGCAGCGTTGGCCCAGGGGAAGGCAATCAGCCCCAGCATTTT,CSVGPGEGNQPQHF
TRBJ2-7,.,.,TRBV24-1,TGTGCCACCAGTGATGGGGCCTTATACGAGCAGTACTTC,CATSDGALYEQYF
TRBJ2-2,.,TRBD1,TRBV6-5,TGTGCCAGCAGTTACTCACCGGGACAGGGGGCCGGGGAGCTGTTTTTT,CASSYSPGQGAGELFF
TRBJ2-7,.,.,TRBV5-1,TGCGCCAGCAGCCACCCGGGGGCGAGGGAGCAGTACTTC,CASSHPGAREQYF
TRBJ2-7,.,TRBD2,TRBV5-4,TGTGCCAGCAGCCCGCAGCTTGGGACTAGCGGGAGACCCTACGAGCAGTACTTC,CASSPQLGTSGRPYEQYF
TRBJ2-5,.,.,TRBV3-1/TRBV3-2,TGTGCCAGCAGCCAAGGGACTGGGGACCTGGTTTTGGAGACCCAGTACTTC,CASSQGTGDLVLETQYF
TRBJ2-5,.,.,TRBV7-3,TGTGCCAGCAGCCCATTTGGGCCCCGGACTCAAGAGACCCAGTACTTC,CASSPFGPRTQETQYF
TRBJ2-5,few,.,TRBV28,TGTGCCAGCAGTTCGTACCAAGAGACCCAGTACTTC,CASSSYQETQYF